The clone carrying this TCR beta chain turned up a few times. A J-beta primer mix and a sample-barcoded 5' primer were used in a second PCR of roughly 7 to 12 cycles. Via MiXCR, TCRdb re-called the 5' RACE reads, giving one row per CDR3 protein. The sample contains roughly 800,000 distinct CDR3 sequences, approximately 24% of which appear only once. The germline V gene encodes CDR1 SGHTA and CDR2 FQGNSA. CDR3 size: 17 residues. V dropped 3 bases and J dropped 6; count of bases not matched to a gene: 14. The data derive from a study of blood T cells in healthy people across ages. This sample also belongs to another study, concerning T cells of mothers and their children. That paper notes: Researchers put all of the extracted RNA into cDNA synthesis, using roughly 1.5 ug per 15 ul. The TCR beta CDR3 read count exceeded 8.5 million for each mother and was some 3.1 million for each child. T cell clones that were persistent and microchimeric went undetected.

Sequenced input: blood. The V and J genes are TRBV7-2 and TRBJ1-5, with 7 positions matching TRBD1. The clonotype comes from a boy between 5 and 17 years old in good health. The DNA of the CDR3 is TGTGCCAGCAGCTTGGGACAGATTGAGCCCCACAGTCAGCCCCAGCATTTT. Translated, it gives CASSLGQIEPHSQPQHF.